This is a list of T cell receptor beta chains from one sample in a study of blood T cell repertoires in COVID-19. Method: immunoSEQ multiplex PCR; TCRdb's copy keeps in-frame clones and lacks some. The sample holds roughly 80,000 clones, 84% seen once. Sequencing was carried out using peripheral blood. These receptors originate from a human donor in a cohort sampled during active COVID-19. CDR3s include the opening cysteine and the closing phenylalanine or tryptophan. The order of the fields is V gene, D gene, clone size, J gene, CDR3 protein, CDR3 DNA. D genes are given only for firm matches. Rows may omit the clone size; those that give it use once, few, many or a size class.

v_gene: TRBV7-9
d_gene: TRBD1
abundance: .
j_gene: TRBJ1-3
CDR3aa: CASSSQGLGTIYF
CDR3nt: TGTGCCAGCAGCTCACAGGGGCTCGGCACCATATATTTT

v_gene: TRBV5-1
d_gene: .
abundance: once
j_gene: TRBJ1-4
CDR3aa: CASSLDPSLTGEKLFF
CDR3nt: TGCGCCAGCAGCCTAGACCCGTCCTTGACTGGGGAAAAACTGTTTTTT

v_gene: TRBV3-1/TRBV3-2
d_gene: TRBD1
abundance: .
j_gene: TRBJ1-1
CDR3aa: CASSQTGEVTEAFF
CDR3nt: TGTGCCAGCAGCCAGACAGGGGAGGTCACTGAAGCTTTCTTT

v_gene: TRBV5-6
d_gene: TRBD1
abundance: .
j_gene: TRBJ1-1
CDR3aa: CASSRIKSGTANTEAFF
CDR3nt: TGTGCCAGCAGCCGCATCAAGTCCGGGACAGCCAACACTGAAGCTTTCTTT

v_gene: TRBV5-4
d_gene: .
abundance: few
j_gene: TRBJ2-7
CDR3aa: CASSYSSYEQYF
CDR3nt: TGTGCCAGCAGCTATAGCTCCTACGAGCAGTACTTC

v_gene: TRBV6-6
d_gene: TRBD1
abundance: .
j_gene: TRBJ2-1
CDR3aa: CASSYSKTGGPNEQFF
CDR3nt: TGTGCCAGCAGTTACTCGAAGACAGGGGGACCTAATGAGCAGTTCTTC

v_gene: TRBV5-1
d_gene: TRBD1
abundance: .
j_gene: TRBJ1-3
CDR3aa: CASSLGNQGAGNTIYF
CDR3nt: TGCGCCAGCAGCTTGGGAAACCAGGGGGCAGGAAACACCATATATTTT

v_gene: TRBV18
d_gene: .
abundance: .
j_gene: TRBJ1-1
CDR3aa: CASSPFQDLNTEAFF
CDR3nt: TGTGCCAGCTCACCCTTCCAGGATTTGAACACTGAAGCTTTCTTT

v_gene: TRBV5-6
d_gene: TRBD1
abundance: .
j_gene: TRBJ1-3
CDR3aa: CASSSETGWLGNTIYF
CDR3nt: TGTGCCAGCAGCTCTGAGACAGGGTGGTTGGGAAACACCATATATTTT

v_gene: TRBV19
d_gene: .
abundance: .
j_gene: TRBJ2-5
CDR3aa: CASANMGVQETQYF
CDR3nt: TGTGCCAGCGCCAATATGGGAGTCCAAGAGACCCAGTACTTC

v_gene: TRBV24-1
d_gene: TRBD1
abundance: .
j_gene: TRBJ2-1
CDR3aa: CATSDSLPGQGSNEQFF
CDR3nt: TGTGCCACCAGTGATTCTCTACCGGGACAGGGGTCCAATGAGCAGTTCTTC

v_gene: TRBV7-5
d_gene: .
abundance: .
j_gene: TRBJ2-7
CDR3aa: CVRSHGQGRIWYEQYF
CDR3nt: TGTGTCAGAAGCCACGGGCAGGGAAGAATATGGTACGAGCAGTACTTC

v_gene: TRBV29-1
d_gene: .
abundance: .
j_gene: TRBJ2-5
CDR3aa: CSVEDVLAEGTQYF
CDR3nt: TGCAGCGTTGAAGATGTGTTAGCAGAGGGGACCCAGTACTTC

v_gene: TRBV28
d_gene: .
abundance: .
j_gene: TRBJ1-1
CDR3aa: CASSPSELRRHTEAFF
CDR3nt: TGTGCCAGCAGTCCTTCGGAATTGCGGAGGCACACTGAAGCTTTCTTT

v_gene: TRBV6-5
d_gene: TRBD2
abundance: .
j_gene: TRBJ2-7
CDR3aa: CASSTAGGPWEQYF
CDR3nt: TGTGCCAGCAGCACGGCGGGGGGGCCCTGGGAGCAGTACTTC

v_gene: TRBV2
d_gene: .
abundance: .
j_gene: TRBJ2-2
CDR3aa: CASSVTRDTGELFF
CDR3nt: TGTGCCAGCAGCGTCACTAGGGACACCGGGGAGCTGTTTTTT

v_gene: TRBV6-1
d_gene: .
abundance: few
j_gene: TRBJ2-1
CDR3aa: CASSEWSKQFF
CDR3nt: TGTGCCAGCAGTGAATGGAGTAAGCAGTTCTTC

v_gene: TRBV2
d_gene: .
abundance: once
j_gene: TRBJ2-7
CDR3aa: CASSDKAYEQYF
CDR3nt: TGTGCCAGCAGCGACAAGGCTTACGAGCAGTACTTC

v_gene: TRBV7-6
d_gene: .
abundance: .
j_gene: TRBJ1-3
CDR3aa: CASSSQGEAGNTIYF
CDR3nt: TGTGCCAGCAGCTCACAGGGTGAAGCTGGAAACACCATATATTTT

v_gene: TRBV5-4
d_gene: .
abundance: once
j_gene: TRBJ1-4
CDR3aa: CASSPTTGGPNEKLFF
CDR3nt: TGTGCCAGCAGCCCAACGACCGGGGGGCCTAATGAAAAACTGTTTTTT

v_gene: TRBV18
d_gene: TRBD1
abundance: .
j_gene: TRBJ1-3
CDR3aa: CASSPAGGYGNTIYF
CDR3nt: TGTGCCAGCTCACCCGCAGGGGGCTATGGAAACACCATATATTTT

v_gene: TRBV6-4
d_gene: .
abundance: .
j_gene: TRBJ1-1
CDR3aa: CASSERRGAEAFF
CDR3nt: TGTGCCAGCAGTGAAAGGAGGGGCGCTGAAGCTTTCTTT

v_gene: TRBV9
d_gene: .
abundance: .
j_gene: TRBJ2-1
CDR3aa: CASSVVGSSYNEQFF
CDR3nt: TGTGCCAGCAGCGTAGTAGGGAGCTCCTACAATGAGCAGTTCTTC

v_gene: TRBV20-1
d_gene: .
abundance: .
j_gene: TRBJ2-5
CDR3aa: CSASRGAGPQETQYF
CDR3nt: TGCAGTGCTAGTCGGGGGGCGGGGCCTCAAGAGACCCAGTACTTC

v_gene: TRBV28
d_gene: .
abundance: .
j_gene: TRBJ1-2
CDR3aa: CASSLVGGSAGYGYTF
CDR3nt: TGTGCCAGCAGTTTGGTGGGGGGTTCGGCAGGCTATGGCTACACCTTC

v_gene: TRBV21-1
d_gene: .
abundance: .
j_gene: TRBJ1-5
CDR3aa: CASDILQGVDNQPQHF
CDR3nt: TGTGCCAGCGATATCCTACAGGGGGTCGACAATCAGCCCCAGCATTTT

v_gene: TRBV5-4
d_gene: .
abundance: .
j_gene: TRBJ1-2
CDR3aa: CASSLTLQNYGYTF
CDR3nt: TGTGCCAGCAGCTTGACCCTTCAGAATTATGGCTACACCTTC

v_gene: TRBV11-3
d_gene: TRBD1
abundance: .
j_gene: TRBJ2-1
CDR3aa: CASSLAGTGSNEQFF
CDR3nt: TGTGCCAGCAGCTTAGCCGGGACAGGGAGCAATGAGCAGTTCTTC

v_gene: TRBV30
d_gene: .
abundance: .
j_gene: TRBJ1-2
CDR3aa: CAWSSAGYGYTF
CDR3nt: TGTGCCTGGAGCAGCGCGGGGTATGGCTACACCTTC

v_gene: TRBV6-1
d_gene: .
abundance: .
j_gene: TRBJ1-5
CDR3aa: CASSEWGGNQPQHF
CDR3nt: TGTGCCAGCAGTGAATGGGGGGGCAATCAGCCCCAGCATTTT

v_gene: TRBV11-2
d_gene: TRBD1
abundance: .
j_gene: TRBJ2-2
CDR3aa: CASSFRQGGTGELFF
CDR3nt: TGTGCCAGCAGCTTCCGACAGGGCGGCACCGGGGAGCTGTTTTTT

v_gene: TRBV28
d_gene: TRBD1
abundance: .
j_gene: TRBJ2-7
CDR3aa: CASSTDRGAYEQYF
CDR3nt: TGTGCCAGCAGTACAGACAGGGGGGCCTACGAGCAGTACTTC

v_gene: TRBV24-1
d_gene: TRBD2
abundance: .
j_gene: TRBJ2-1
CDR3aa: CATSSGSSYNEQFF
CDR3nt: TGTGCCACCAGTAGCGGGAGCTCCTACAATGAGCAGTTCTTC

v_gene: TRBV12-1
d_gene: .
abundance: .
j_gene: TRBJ2-5
CDR3aa: CASSCAGTGVGETQYF
CDR3nt: TGTGCCAGCAGCTGCGCCGGGACAGGGGTCGGGGAGACCCAGTACTTC

v_gene: TRBV6-5
d_gene: TRBD1
abundance: .
j_gene: TRBJ1-2
CDR3aa: CASSPRDSQGYTF
CDR3nt: TGTGCCAGCAGCCCCCGGGACAGCCAAGGCTACACCTTC

v_gene: TRBV6-1
d_gene: TRBD1
abundance: .
j_gene: TRBJ1-2
CDR3aa: CASSGGTGTGQIGYTF
CDR3nt: TGTGCCAGCAGTGGGGGAACCGGGACAGGGCAGATTGGCTACACCTTC